This T cell receptor beta chain was obtained from a study of shared clonotypes between healthy human individuals. Generated by immunoSEQ multiplex PCR, the TCRdb table keeps only in-frame clones and is missing some. The sample consists of around 1.6 million clones, 98% of them appearing once. The CDR3 is 13 amino acids. V lost 5 bases and J 13 bases, leaving 18 bases between the germline ends. Germline V gene data show CDR1 as SGHDN and CDR2 as FVKESK. The receptor's source is a man in his thirties or forties in good health. Source material: naive CD4+ T cells sorted from blood. Subset here: CD45RA+ positively selected. The chain uses TRBV14 and TRBJ2-4, with D perhaps TRBD2 (7 bases). The CDR3 loop reads CASSEKGGLEQYF. DNA of the CDR3: TGTGCCAGCAGCGAAAAGGGGGGGCTTGAACAGTACTTC.